This T cell receptor beta chain was identified during a study of PD-1 blockade in classical Hodgkin lymphoma. Turning to the study itself: Patients got intravenous nivolumab 3 mg/kg every 2 weeks.

This clone was observed a single time. Its specificity is unknown. This CDR3 has 14 amino acids. Study-wide results and limits: Those starting nivolumab under 1 year post-ASCT were excluded. In newly diagnosed patients, baseline TCR diversity was reportedly below that of healthy donors.

The protocol was immunoSEQ multiplex PCR, while the TCRdb copy is restricted to in-frame clones and leaves out a portion. The sample yields 20,000 to 25,000 clones, 80% seen once. Specified time point: cycle 4 day 1 (C4D1), after less than 7 weeks of nivolumab. All trial patients relapsed after autologous stem cell transplantation. Starting with thawed PBMCs, CD4+ T cells were purified by magnetic negative selection. Progressive disease, partial response or complete response was each patient's best response. This sequence originates from a human donor with classical Hodgkin lymphoma. V and J are TRBV21-1 and TRBJ2-1; the table's D gene call, TRBD1, was not cross checked with the DNA. TRBV21-1 is annotated as a pseudogene. The specimen comprised CD4+ T cells from blood, sampled before the fourth cycle of nivolumab. The CDR3 DNA sequence: TGTGCCAGCAGCGATGACAGGGTTTACAATGAGCAGTTCTTC. Translation: CASSDDRVYNEQFF.